These 17 T cell receptor beta chains share one sample of origin, sequenced in a study of neoadjuvant anti-PD-1 for oral cavity cancer. Assay used: immunoSEQ multiplex PCR; TCRdb lists only in-frame clones, some missing. This sample has more than 50,000 clones; 65% to 80% occur once, and the top ten carry just over 2.5%. The specimen comprised PBMCs, sampled before nivolumab (anti-PD-1) treatment. Receptor source: a person aged 35-80 years with oral cavity squamous cell carcinoma.

The chain links TRBV7-3 to TRBJ2-1; perhaps TRBD1 as D (6 bases). The V end was cut by 4 bases, the J end by 0 bases, with 10 bases between. CDR3 size: 15 residues. Germline CDR1 is SGHTA and CDR2 is FQGTGA. The CDR3 region is CASSYDRSSYNEQFF. The CDR3, as DNA: TGTGCCAGCAGCTATGACAGGAGCTCCTACAATGAGCAGTTCTTC. Full variable domain (outside the CDR3, taken from reference TRBV7-3 and TRBJ2-1): GAGVSQTPSNKVTEKGKYVELRCDPISGHTALYWYRQSLGQGPEFLIYFQGTGAADDSGLPNDRFFAVRPEGSVSTLKIQRTERGDSAVYLCASSYDRSSYNEQFFGPGTRLTVL.

The J gene is TRBJ2-1, the V gene TRBV29-1, with 7 bases fitting TRBD2. CDR3 size: 13 residues. The germline CDR1 and CDR2 sequences are SQVTM and ANQGSEA. V gave up 6 bases and J gave up 4 bases; unmatched junction bases: 6. The CDR3 region has the DNA TGCAGCGTGCGGGGGTCCTTGTACAATGAGCAGTTCTTC. Its protein product is CSVRGSLYNEQFF.

The V call is TRBV7-7, the J call TRBJ2-1; weak D call: TRBD1 (6 bases). V was clipped by 0 bases and J by 8 bases, with 11 bases between them. Per the germline V gene, CDR1 is SSHAT and CDR2 is FNYEAQ (reference sequence). The CDR3 is made up of 14 amino acids. The CDR3 DNA reads TGTGCCAGCAGCTTAGCGCAGACAGGACATGAGCAGTTCTTC. Amino acid sequence: CASSLAQTGHEQFF.

Only a few counts were recorded for this clone. The chain links TRBV6-5 to TRBJ2-7, with TRBD2 as a possible D gene (6 bases). CDR3 length: 11 amino acids. V lost 0 bases, J lost 10 bases, and 7 bases lay in between. Looked up from germline, CDR1 is MNHEY and CDR2 is SVGAGI. The CDR3 reads CASSYSGGQYF. CDR3 nucleotides: TGTGCCAGCAGTTACTCGGGAGGACAGTACTTC.

The rearrangement links TRBV30 to TRBJ1-5, with D tentatively TRBD1 (5 bases). This CDR3 is built from 13 residues. Germline V gives CDR1 GTSNPN, CDR2 SVGIG (reference sequence). Trimming cost V 5 bases and J 0 bases, with 8 bases left between them. CDR3: CAWGGGSNQPQHF. CDR3 nucleotides: TGTGCCTGGGGCGGGGGTAGCAATCAGCCCCAGCATTTT.

V is TRBV2 and J is TRBJ2-5; D not certain. The germline gives CDR1 SNHLY, CDR2 FYNNEI. V was trimmed by 6 bases and J by 3 bases, leaving 11 bases between them. The CDR3 sequence is 13 residues long. The CDR3: CASRSAAEETQYF. CDR3 in DNA: TGTGCCAGCAGGTCCGCCGCCGAAGAGACCCAGTACTTC.

The table lists this clone with a few counts. This rearrangement joins TRBV7-2 to TRBJ2-2; tentatively, D is TRBD2 (6 bases). The V gene lost 4 bases and the J gene lost 6 bases, with 9 bases spanning the gap. CDR1 SGHTA and CDR2 FQGNSA come from the germline V gene. The CDR3 has 13 amino acids. As DNA, the CDR3 is TGTGCCAGCAGCTCCGGGGGTCCCGGGGAGCTGTTTTTT. This translates into CASSSGGPGELFF.

V usage is TRBV7-2 and J usage is TRBJ2-1; 11 bases align to TRBD2. With 5 bases clipped from V and 2 bases from J, the junction kept 2 bases outside the gene matches. The CDR3 sequence is 15 residues long. Germline V gene sequence: CDR1 SGHTA, CDR2 FQGNSA. The CDR3 bases are TGTGCCAGCAGCATTAGCGGGGGGGCCTACAATGAGCAGTTCTTC. Amino acids: CASSISGGAYNEQFF.

This clone has more than one count but fewer than ten. This CDR3 reads CASSLLRGGQETQYF. The CDR3 DNA is TGTGCCAGCAGTTTATTGCGGGGGGGGCAAGAGACCCAGTACTTC. The chain has TRBV27 and TRBJ2-5; 9 bases map to TRBD2. Germline assignment: CDR1 MNHEY and CDR2 SMNVEV (reference sequence). V lost 1 base to trimming and J lost 2 bases; unmatched junction nucleotides: 2. CDR3 length: 15 amino acids.

The chain has TRBV6-4 and TRBJ1-1, with TRBD1 as a possible D gene (6 bases). Trimming removed 6 bases at V and 4 bases at J, with 15 bases between. CDR3 size: 14 residues. In germline, CDR1 is MRHNA, CDR2 SNTAGT. DNA of the CDR3: TGTGCCAGCAGAATCACAGGGTCGAGCACTGAAGCTTTCTTT. It specifies CASRITGSSTEAFF.

The chain uses TRBV29-1 and TRBJ2-7, with TRBD2 identical over 8 bases. The germline V gene encodes CDR1 SQVTM and CDR2 ANQGSEA. The CDR3 is made up of 13 amino acids. Losses at the gene ends were 7 bases for V and 3 bases for J; bases not matched to a gene: 8. The CDR3 here is CSAGTSRSYEQYF. The CDR3 nucleotides read TGCAGCGCCGGGACTAGTCGGAGCTACGAGCAGTACTTC.

This clone has only one observation. CDR3 in DNA: TGCGCCAGCAGCCAATCTCTAGCGGACCCGCAAGAGACCCAGTACTTC. It specifies CASSQSLADPQETQYF. The V call is TRBV4-1, the J call TRBJ2-5; 7 bases map to TRBD2. The V gene's germline CDR1 is MGHRA and CDR2 YSYEKL. With V trimmed by 2 bases and J by 2 bases, 8 bases remained unmatched. The CDR3 loop spans 16 amino acids.

The chain links TRBV5-1 to TRBJ2-2; D not resolved. V lost 6 bases, J lost 0 bases, and 9 bases lay in between. The CDR3 runs 14 residues. CDR1 SGHRS and CDR2 YFSETQ come from the germline V gene. This CDR3 reads CASILGSNTGELFF. The CDR3, as DNA: TGCGCCAGCATCCTAGGGTCGAACACCGGGGAGCTGTTTTTT.

The CDR3 DNA is TGTGCCAGCAGTGAAGAAGGCTCCTACGAAAAACTGTTTTTT. Its protein product is CASSEEGSYEKLFF. This rearrangement joins TRBV2 to TRBJ1-4; unclear D gene. With 1 base removed from V and 8 bases from J, the gap between germline ends came to 11 bases. Germline values: CDR1 SNHLY, CDR2 FYNNEI. The CDR3 consists of 14 residues.

This clone came up a few times. This chain uses TRBV19 with TRBJ1-5; D is perhaps TRBD1 (5 bases). Trimming pared 9 bases from V and 2 bases from J, leaving 20 bases between. Looked up from germline, CDR1 is LNHDA and CDR2 is SQIVND (reference sequence). The CDR3 has 16 residues. CDR3 region: CASRIGGISGNQPQHF. CDR3 DNA: TGTGCCAGCAGAATCGGGGGGATCTCGGGCAATCAGCCCCAGCATTTT.

The chain links TRBV28 to TRBJ1-5; 8 bases are a match to TRBD1. This CDR3 region has 15 residues. With 3 bases clipped from V and 3 bases from J, the junction kept 4 bases outside the gene matches. CDR1 and CDR2 from the germline V gene are MDHEN and SYDVKM. The CDR3 DNA follows: TGTGCCAGCAGTTTTTGGGGACAGGTCAATCAGCCCCAGCATTTT. This codes for CASSFWGQVNQPQHF.

CDR3 loop: CASRGQGDTEAFF. Written as DNA, the CDR3 is TGTGCCAGCCGGGGGCAGGGGGACACTGAAGCTTTCTTT. The rearrangement links TRBV11-2 to TRBJ1-1; 7 bases align to TRBD1. This CDR3 contains 13 residues. The ends lost 8 bases at V and 3 bases at J; junction bases unmatched: 6. Germline-derived CDR1 and CDR2 are SGHAT and FQNNGV. The full variable domain, in which reference TRBV11-2 and TRBJ1-1 provide the parts outside the CDR3, is EAGVAQSPRYKIIEKRQSVAFWCNPISGHATLYWYQQILGQGPKLLIQFQNNGVVDDSQLPKDRFSAERLKGVDSTLKIQPAKLEDSAVYLCASRGQGDTEAFFGQGTRLTVV.